The 27 T cell receptor beta chains given below trace back to one sample, sequenced in a study of immune evolution from preneoplasia to lung adenocarcinoma. The method was immunoSEQ multiplex PCR; TCRdb's version includes in-frame clones alone and lacks a portion of them. The table has more than 9,000 clones, more than 65% seen once; the top ten hold 1.5% to 2%. Input material: FFPE minimally invasive lung adenocarcinoma tissue. The origin of the receptors is a person aged 70 to 85 with lung adenocarcinoma.

This chain uses TRBV2 with TRBJ2-2, with D unclear. Germline CDR1 is SNHLY and CDR2 is FYNNEI. V was clipped by 6 bases and J by 6 bases, with 11 bases between them. The CDR3 has 13 amino acids. The CDR3 sequence is CASSWTQPGELFF. CDR3 nucleotide sequence: TGTGCCAGCAGCTGGACCCAGCCCGGGGAGCTGTTTTTT. Supplemented by reference TRBV2 and TRBJ2-2, the full variable domain reads EPEVTQTPSHQVTQMGQEVILRCVPISNHLYFYWYRQILGQKVEFLVSFYNNEISEKSEIFDDQFSVERPDGSNFTLKIRSTKLEDSAMYFCASSWTQPGELFFGEGSRLTVL.

This clone was recorded a few times. The chain links TRBV19 to TRBJ2-7; 11 bases fit TRBD2. Germline lookup yields CDR1 LNHDA and CDR2 SQIVND (reference sequence). With V trimmed by 6 bases and J by 7 bases, 5 bases remained unmatched. The CDR3 totals 13 residues. CDR3 nucleotides: TGTGCCAGTAGCAATGGACTAGCGGGTGAGCAGTACTTC. This codes for CASSNGLAGEQYF.

This chain connects TRBV5-5 to TRBJ2-2; 7 nucleotides align to TRBD1. CDR3 length: 15 residues. CDR1 is SGHKS and CDR2 is YYEKEE in the germline V gene (reference sequence). V lost 3 bases, J lost 2 bases, and 4 bases stayed unmatched. This chain's CDR3 is CASSSTGYNTGELFF. CDR3 bases: TGTGCCAGCAGCTCGACAGGGTACAACACCGGGGAGCTGTTTTTT.

This rearrangement joins TRBV5-1 to TRBJ2-6; 7 bases match TRBD1. The CDR3 is made up of 19 amino acids. The germline gives CDR1 SGHRS, CDR2 YFSETQ. V lost 4 bases, J lost 0 bases, and 13 bases stayed unmatched. CDR3 bases: TGCGCCAGCAGCCGTCAGCTACAGGGGTCAAACTCTGGGGCCAACGTCCTGACTTTC. Encoded protein: CASSRQLQGSNSGANVLTF.

Written as DNA, the CDR3 is TGTGCCAGCAGTCTGGACCCACAAGAGACCCAGTACTTC. It codes for CASSLDPQETQYF. V is TRBV7-3 and J is TRBJ2-5; D gene ambiguous. CDR3 length: 13 amino acids. Between the trimmed V and J ends, which lost 6 bases and 2 bases, there was a span of 10 bases. Germline V CDR1 and CDR2: SGHTA, FQGTGA.

The chain employs TRBV7-9 and TRBJ2-5; 8 nucleotides match TRBD1. The ends lost 5 bases at V and 1 base at J; junction bases unmatched: 9. This CDR3 region has 16 residues. CDR1 and CDR2 (germline): SEHNR, FQNEAQ (reference sequence). CDR3 sequence: CASSASGTGLQETQYF. Written as DNA, the CDR3 is TGTGCCAGCAGCGCGTCCGGGACAGGCCTCCAAGAGACCCAGTACTTC. Full variable domain (outside the CDR3, taken from reference TRBV7-9 and TRBJ2-5): DTGVSQNPRHKITKRGQNVTFRCDPISEHNRLYWYRQTLGQGPEFLTYFQNEAQLEKSRLLSDRFSAERPKGSFSTLEIQRTEQGDSAMYLCASSASGTGLQETQYFGPGTRLLVL.

The sample holds one count of this clone. The chain couples TRBV19 to TRBJ1-5; D remains unclear. The CDR3 is 16 residues long. The germline V and J ends were trimmed by 4 bases and 0 bases, with 13 bases remaining between them. In germline, CDR1 is LNHDA, CDR2 SQIVND (reference sequence). CDR3: CASSRRSMGSNQPQHF. The CDR3 DNA follows: TGTGCCAGTAGTAGAAGGTCTATGGGTAGCAATCAGCCCCAGCATTTT. The full variable domain, completed using reference TRBV19 and TRBJ1-5, is DGGITQSPKYLFRKEGQNVTLSCEQNLNHDAMYWYRQDPGQGLRLIYYSQIVNDFQKGDIAEGYSVSREKKESFPLTVTSAQKNPTAFYLCASSRRSMGSNQPQHFGDGTRLSIL.

The chain has TRBV6-5 and TRBJ1-5; TRBD1 might be the D (6 bases). The CDR3 totals 13 residues. The V end was cut by 8 bases, the J end by 7 bases, with 15 bases between. Germline V gene sequence: CDR1 MNHEY, CDR2 SVGAGI. The CDR3: CASGGGIDQPQHF. In nucleotides, the CDR3 is TGTGCCAGCGGGGGGGGCATTGACCAGCCCCAGCATTTT.

This clone is a singleton in its sample. The chain employs TRBV30 and TRBJ1-4; the D gene is possibly TRBD1 (5 bases). V lost 1 base, J lost 8 bases, and 8 bases lay in between. In germline, CDR1 is GTSNPN, CDR2 SVGIG (reference sequence). CDR3 length: 12 residues. The CDR3 is CAWSGGGEKLFF. The CDR3, as DNA: TGTGCCTGGAGTGGGGGCGGGGAAAAACTGTTTTTT.

V is TRBV9 and J is TRBJ2-3; TRBD1 is a possible D gene (5 bases). CDR1 and CDR2 from the germline V gene are SGDLS and YYNGEE. This CDR3 has 15 amino acids. Deletions cut 3 bases from V and 3 bases from J, with 14 bases between. The CDR3 DNA sequence: TGTGCCAGCAGCGCGTTGGGGCAGGTAACAGATACGCAGTATTTT. Protein product: CASSALGQVTDTQYF.

This chain uses TRBV7-8 with TRBJ2-5; 7 bases are shared with TRBD1. Per the germline V gene, CDR1 is SGHVS and CDR2 is FQNEAQ. With 10 bases clipped from V and 0 bases from J, the junction kept 5 bases outside the gene matches. The CDR3 consists of 13 residues. CDR3 region: CATATGDQETQYF. DNA of the CDR3: TGTGCCACCGCCACAGGGGACCAAGAGACCCAGTACTTC.

The sample holds a few counts of this clone. This sequence joins TRBV4-1 and TRBJ2-1, with TRBD2 identical over 8 bases. Germline V gives CDR1 MGHRA, CDR2 YSYEKL. The CDR3 totals 17 residues. Trimming cost V 4 bases and J 4 bases; bases outside gene matches: 12. The CDR3 region is CASSLTPRGGSYNEQFF. Here the CDR3 DNA reads TGCGCCAGCAGCCTAACCCCCCGGGGGGGCTCGTACAATGAGCAGTTCTTC.

The chain combines TRBV7-2 with TRBJ2-5, with 9 bases matching TRBD2. The CDR3 sequence is 16 residues long. Germline loops: CDR1 SGHTA, CDR2 FQGNSA. Trimming cost V 5 bases and J 5 bases; bases outside gene matches: 12. The DNA of the CDR3 is TGTGCCAGCAGCCCCCTGGCCTTAGCGGGAGTGGAGACCCAGTACTTC. Protein: CASSPLALAGVETQYF. Full variable domain (outside the CDR3, taken from reference TRBV7-2 and TRBJ2-5): GAGVSQSPSNKVTEKGKDVELRCDPISGHTALYWYRQSLGQGLEFLIYFQGNSAPDKSGLPSDRFSAERTGGSVSTLTIQRTQQEDSAVYLCASSPLALAGVETQYFGPGTRLLVL.

The chain uses TRBV10-3 and TRBJ1-1; D remains unclear. This CDR3 is 12 amino acids long. Germline V gene lookup returns CDR1 ENHRY and CDR2 SYGVKD. V lost 3 bases and J 6 bases, leaving 8 bases between the germline ends. CDR3 region: CAISDGLSEAFF. CDR3 in DNA: TGTGCCATCAGTGATGGGCTGTCTGAAGCTTTCTTT.

The chain couples TRBV4-2 to TRBJ1-1, with TRBD1 identical over 8 bases. The CDR3 contains 16 residues. Germline V gene data show CDR1 as LGHNA and CDR2 as YNFKEQ. The J segment lost 11 bases and the V segment lost 0 bases, leaving 14 bases of the junction unmatched. CDR3 residues: CASSQDAVAGGREAFF. The CDR3 region has the DNA TGTGCCAGCAGCCAAGATGCAGTGGCAGGGGGCCGGGAGGCTTTCTTT.

The chain is built from TRBV28 and TRBJ2-1; D assignment may be TRBD1 or TRBD2 (5 bases each). V lost 2 bases and J lost 6, with 11 bases in between. The CDR3 runs to 14 residues. The germline V gene encodes CDR1 MDHEN and CDR2 SYDVKM. The CDR3 nucleotides are TGTGCCAGCAGTTTACCGGGACGGGTCAATGAGCAGTTCTTC. It specifies CASSLPGRVNEQFF.

This chain joins TRBV10-2 and TRBJ2-1; 7 positions match TRBD2. This CDR3 has 17 residues. In germline, CDR1 is WSHSY, CDR2 SAAADI. V was clipped by 5 bases and J by 5 bases; unmatched bases: 15. This CDR3 reads CASSPYGPRTRDNEQFF. CDR3 nucleotides: TGCGCCAGCAGTCCCTACGGGCCCAGGACTAGAGACAATGAGCAGTTCTTC.

The chain employs TRBV30 and TRBJ1-2, with a possible D match to TRBD1 (5 bases). The V and J ends lost 0 bases and 8 bases respectively, with 22 bases between them. Germline loops: CDR1 GTSNPN, CDR2 SVGIG (reference sequence). CDR3 size: 16 residues. The DNA of the CDR3 is TGTGCCTGGAGTGTACTTGGGTCAGGGCTCATCGGGGGCTACACCTTC. This sequence encodes CAWSVLGSGLIGGYTF.

The chain recombines TRBV2 with TRBJ2-7; TRBD2 matches at 8 bases. The CDR3 is made up of 13 amino acids. Germline V CDR1 and CDR2: SNHLY, FYNNEI. Trimming cost V 7 bases and J 3 bases; bases outside gene matches: 5. CDR3 sequence reads: CASKAGVSYEQYF. The CDR3 bases are TGTGCCAGCAAAGCGGGAGTTAGCTACGAGCAGTACTTC.

The chain links TRBV5-1 to TRBJ1-1; the match to TRBD1 covers 9 bases. Germline CDR1 is SGHRS and CDR2 is YFSETQ. V was pared by 6 bases and J by 4 bases, with 7 bases of the junction left unmatched. This CDR3 comprises 14 residues. The CDR3 coding sequence is TGCGCCAGCACCTTACAGGGGGCGGTCACTGAAGCTTTCTTT. Translated, it gives CASTLQGAVTEAFF.

The chain couples TRBV9 to TRBJ1-1; perhaps TRBD1 as D (5 bases). Trimming shortened V by 3 bases and J by 4 bases, and 10 bases separated the two germline ends. CDR1 and CDR2 (germline): SGDLS, YYNGEE. The CDR3 extends over 13 amino acids. CDR3 amino acids: CASSGLGGTEAFF. CDR3 sequence (DNA): TGTGCCAGCAGCGGATTGGGGGGCACTGAAGCTTTCTTT.

The chain combines TRBV19 with TRBJ2-1; possibly TRBD1 or TRBD2 for D (6 bases each). CDR1 and CDR2 from the germline V gene are LNHDA and SQIVND (reference sequence). The CDR3 runs to 13 residues. The V end was cut by 4 bases, the J end by 9 bases, with 13 bases between. CDR3 nucleotide sequence: TGTGCCAGTAGTACCCAACAGGGAGGTGAGCAGTTCTTC. Translating it yields CASSTQQGGEQFF.

The rearrangement joins TRBV10-1 to TRBJ2-1; D unresolved. CDR3 size: 14 residues. Germline CDR1 reads WNHNN; CDR2 reads SYGVQD (reference sequence). The V gene lost 6 bases and the J gene lost 5 bases, with 14 bases spanning the gap. Here the CDR3 reads CASSSLGRDNEQFF. The DNA for the CDR3 is TGCGCCAGCAGCTCTCTAGGTCGCGACAATGAGCAGTTCTTC.

V and J are TRBV10-1 and TRBJ2-1; D may be TRBD1 or TRBD2 (6 bases each). V lost 3 bases to trimming and J lost 12 bases, with 18 bases between them. Germline V lookup: CDR1 WNHNN, CDR2 SYGVQD (reference sequence). CDR3 size: 14 residues. This CDR3 reads CASSDRGRDRGQFF. The CDR3, as DNA: TGCGCCAGCAGTGACCGGGGGCGAGATCGGGGGCAGTTCTTC.

The rearrangement links TRBV23-1 to TRBJ2-3, with D perhaps assigned TRBD1 or TRBD2 (6 bases each). TRBV23-1 is reported as an ORF; its role is uncertain. The V and J ends lost 0 bases and 0 bases respectively, with 13 bases between them. This CDR3 region has 17 residues. The CDR3 is CASSQSWGAFSTDTQYF. In DNA, the CDR3 is TGCGCCAGCAGTCAATCGTGGGGGGCATTTAGCACAGATACGCAGTATTTT.

This clone has only one observation. CDR3: CASRNPQGGYGELFF. CDR3 sequence (DNA): TGTGCCAGCAGGAACCCCCAGGGGGGATACGGGGAGCTGTTTTTT. The V call is TRBV28, the J call TRBJ2-2, with D perhaps TRBD1 (7 bases). This CDR3 is 15 amino acids long. In germline, CDR1 is MDHEN, CDR2 SYDVKM. V lost 6 bases and J lost 7, with 18 bases in between. Based on the CDR3 plus reference TRBV28 and TRBJ2-2, the full variable domain is DVKVTQSSRYLVKRTGEKVFLECVQDMDHENMFWYRQDPGLGLRLIYFSYDVKMKEKGDIPEGYSVSREKKERFSLILESASTNQTSMYLCASRNPQGGYGELFFGEGSRLTVL.

V gene TRBV29-1 combines with J gene TRBJ1-1; D is unresolved. With 6 bases removed from V and 4 bases from J, the gap between germline ends came to 9 bases. The germline gives CDR1 SQVTM, CDR2 ANQGSEA. This CDR3 comprises 11 residues. CDR3 residues: CSVHTVTEAFF. The CDR3 DNA sequence: TGCAGCGTCCACACAGTCACTGAAGCTTTCTTT.